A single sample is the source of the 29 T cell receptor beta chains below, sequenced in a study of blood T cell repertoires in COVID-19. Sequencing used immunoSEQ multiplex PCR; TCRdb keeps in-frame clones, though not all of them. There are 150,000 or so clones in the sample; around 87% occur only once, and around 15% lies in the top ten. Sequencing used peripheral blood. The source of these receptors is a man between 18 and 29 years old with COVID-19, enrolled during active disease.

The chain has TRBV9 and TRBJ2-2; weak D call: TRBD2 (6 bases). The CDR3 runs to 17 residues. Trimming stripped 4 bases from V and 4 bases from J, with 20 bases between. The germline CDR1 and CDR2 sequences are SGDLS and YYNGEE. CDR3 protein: CASSPRGSRPTTGELFF. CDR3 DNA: TGTGCCAGCAGCCCCCGGGGGTCCCGGCCGACCACCGGGGAGCTGTTTTTT.

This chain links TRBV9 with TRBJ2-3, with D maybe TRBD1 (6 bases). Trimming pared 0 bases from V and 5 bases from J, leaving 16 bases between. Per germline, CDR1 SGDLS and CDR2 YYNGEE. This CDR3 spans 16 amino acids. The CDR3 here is CASSVGGGSSIDTQYF. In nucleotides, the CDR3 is TGTGCCAGCAGCGTAGGAGGGGGATCGTCCATAGATACGCAGTATTTT.

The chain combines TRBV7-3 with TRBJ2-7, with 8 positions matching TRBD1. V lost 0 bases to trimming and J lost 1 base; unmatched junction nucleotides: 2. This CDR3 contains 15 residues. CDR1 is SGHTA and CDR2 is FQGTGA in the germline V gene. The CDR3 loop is CASSLTRGPSYEQYF. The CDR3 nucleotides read TGTGCCAGCAGCTTAACCAGGGGGCCGTCCTACGAGCAGTACTTC.

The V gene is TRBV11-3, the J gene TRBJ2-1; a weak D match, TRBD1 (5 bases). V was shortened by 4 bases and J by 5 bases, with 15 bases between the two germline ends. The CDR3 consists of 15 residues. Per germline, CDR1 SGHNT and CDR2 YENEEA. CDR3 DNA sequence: TGTGCCAGCAGCTCGCAGACAGTTCTGGACAATGAGCAGTTCTTC. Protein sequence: CASSSQTVLDNEQFF.

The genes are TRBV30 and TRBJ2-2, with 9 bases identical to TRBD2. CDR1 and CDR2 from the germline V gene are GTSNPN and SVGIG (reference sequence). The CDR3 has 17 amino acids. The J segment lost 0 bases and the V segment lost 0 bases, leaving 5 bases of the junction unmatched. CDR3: CAWSVPAGGANTGELFF. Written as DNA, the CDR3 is TGTGCCTGGAGTGTACCAGCGGGAGGTGCGAACACCGGGGAGCTGTTTTTT.

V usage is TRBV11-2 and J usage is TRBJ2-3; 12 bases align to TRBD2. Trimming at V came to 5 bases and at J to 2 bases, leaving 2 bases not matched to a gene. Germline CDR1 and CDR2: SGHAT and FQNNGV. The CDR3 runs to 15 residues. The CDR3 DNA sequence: TGTGCCAGCAGCCGACTAGCGGGAGTCACAGATACGCAGTATTTT. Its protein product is CASSRLAGVTDTQYF.

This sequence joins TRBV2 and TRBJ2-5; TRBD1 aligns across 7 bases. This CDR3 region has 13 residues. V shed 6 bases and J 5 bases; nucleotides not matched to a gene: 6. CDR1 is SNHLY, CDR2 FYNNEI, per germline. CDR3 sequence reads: CASRDNRGETQYF. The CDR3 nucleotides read TGTGCCAGCAGGGATAACAGGGGTGAGACCCAGTACTTC.

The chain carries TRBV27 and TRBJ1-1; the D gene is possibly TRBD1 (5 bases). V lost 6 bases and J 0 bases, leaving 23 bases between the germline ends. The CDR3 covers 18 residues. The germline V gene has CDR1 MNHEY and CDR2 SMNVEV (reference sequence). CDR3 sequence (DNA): TGTGCCAGCAGGGGGGGTACTAGGGCAGGAGTCATGAACACTGAAGCTTTCTTT. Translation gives CASRGGTRAGVMNTEAFF.

This CDR3 is CASSMNRAEEFF. CDR3 in DNA: TGTGCCAGCAGCATGAACAGGGCCGAAGAGTTCTTC. The V gene is TRBV11-2, the J gene TRBJ2-1, with a weak D call TRBD1 (6 bases). CDR1 and CDR2 (germline): SGHAT, FQNNGV. This CDR3 comprises 12 residues. With 5 bases removed from V and 14 bases from J, the gap between germline ends came to 16 bases.

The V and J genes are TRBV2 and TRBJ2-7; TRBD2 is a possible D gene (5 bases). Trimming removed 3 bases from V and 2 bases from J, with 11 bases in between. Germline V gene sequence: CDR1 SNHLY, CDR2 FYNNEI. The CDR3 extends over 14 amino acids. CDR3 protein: CASSEKRSPYEQYF. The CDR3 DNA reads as TGTGCCAGCAGTGAGAAGCGGTCGCCCTACGAGCAGTACTTC.

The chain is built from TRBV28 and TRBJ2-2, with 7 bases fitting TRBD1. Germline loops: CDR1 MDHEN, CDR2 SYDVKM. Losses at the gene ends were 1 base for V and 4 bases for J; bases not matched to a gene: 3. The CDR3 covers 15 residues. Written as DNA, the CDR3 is TGTGCCAGCAGTTTATTACAGGGGCTCACCGGGGAGCTGTTTTTT. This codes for CASSLLQGLTGELFF.

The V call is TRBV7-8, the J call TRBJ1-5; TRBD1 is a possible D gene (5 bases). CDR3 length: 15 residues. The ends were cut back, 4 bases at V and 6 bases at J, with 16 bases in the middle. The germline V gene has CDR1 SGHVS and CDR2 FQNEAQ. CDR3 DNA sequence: TGTGCCAGCAGCTCGCTGACGGCGGGGGGTCAGCCCCAGCATTTT. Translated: CASSSLTAGGQPQHF. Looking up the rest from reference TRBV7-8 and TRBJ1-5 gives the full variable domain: GAGVSQSPRYKVAKRGQDVALRCDPISGHVSLFWYQQALGQGPEFLTYFQNEAQLDKSGLPSDRFFAERPEGSVSTLKIQRTQQEDSAVYLCASSSLTAGGQPQHFGDGTRLSIL.

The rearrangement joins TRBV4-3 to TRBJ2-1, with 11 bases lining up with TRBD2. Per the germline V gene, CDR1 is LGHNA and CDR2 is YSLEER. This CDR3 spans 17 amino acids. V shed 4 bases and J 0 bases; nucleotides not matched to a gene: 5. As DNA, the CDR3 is TGCGCCAGCAGCCCTCGACTAGCGGGGTTCTCCTACAATGAGCAGTTCTTC. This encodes CASSPRLAGFSYNEQFF.

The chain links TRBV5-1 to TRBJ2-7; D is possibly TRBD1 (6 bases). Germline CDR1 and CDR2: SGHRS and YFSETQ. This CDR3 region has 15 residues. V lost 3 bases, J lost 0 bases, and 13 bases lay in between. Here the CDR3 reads CASSYSGHGSYEQYF. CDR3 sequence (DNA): TGCGCCAGCAGCTATTCGGGACATGGCTCCTACGAGCAGTACTTC.

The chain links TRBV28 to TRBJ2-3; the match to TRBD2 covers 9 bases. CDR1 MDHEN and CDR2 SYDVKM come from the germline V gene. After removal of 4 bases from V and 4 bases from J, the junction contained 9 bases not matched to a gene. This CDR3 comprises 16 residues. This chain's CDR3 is CASSSPGTSHADTQYF. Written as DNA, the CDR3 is TGTGCCAGCAGTTCGCCCGGGACTAGCCACGCAGATACGCAGTATTTT.

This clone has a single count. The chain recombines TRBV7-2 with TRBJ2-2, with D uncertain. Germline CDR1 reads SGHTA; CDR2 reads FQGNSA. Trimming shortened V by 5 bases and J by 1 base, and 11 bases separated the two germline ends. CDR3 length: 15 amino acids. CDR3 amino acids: CASSQIRQNTGELFF. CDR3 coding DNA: TGTGCCAGCAGCCAAATAAGACAGAACACCGGGGAGCTGTTTTTT. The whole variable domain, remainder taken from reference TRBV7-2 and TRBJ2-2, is GAGVSQSPSNKVTEKGKDVELRCDPISGHTALYWYRQSLGQGLEFLIYFQGNSAPDKSGLPSDRFSAERTGGSVSTLTIQRTQQEDSAVYLCASSQIRQNTGELFFGEGSRLTVL.

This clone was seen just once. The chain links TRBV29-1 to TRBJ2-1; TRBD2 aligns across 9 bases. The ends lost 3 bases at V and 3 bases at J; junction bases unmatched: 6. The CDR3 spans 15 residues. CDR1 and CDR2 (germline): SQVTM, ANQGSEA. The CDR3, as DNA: TGCAGCGTTGACCTCCGACTAGCGGTCTACAATGAGCAGTTCTTC. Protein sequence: CSVDLRLAVYNEQFF.

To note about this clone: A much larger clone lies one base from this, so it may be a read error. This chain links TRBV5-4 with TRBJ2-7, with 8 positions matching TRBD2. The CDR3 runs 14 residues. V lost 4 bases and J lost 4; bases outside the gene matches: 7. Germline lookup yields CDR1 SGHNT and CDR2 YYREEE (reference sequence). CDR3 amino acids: CASSRAGEGYEQYF. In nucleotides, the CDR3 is TGTGCCAGCAGCCGAGCGGGAGAAGGGTACGAGCAGTACTTC. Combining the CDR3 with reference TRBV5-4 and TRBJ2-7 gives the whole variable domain ETGVTQSPTHLIKTRGQQVTLRCSSQSGHNTVSWYQQALGQGPQFIFQYYREEENGRGNFPPRFSGLQFPNYSSELNVNALELDDSALYLCASSRAGEGYEQYFGPGTRLTVT.

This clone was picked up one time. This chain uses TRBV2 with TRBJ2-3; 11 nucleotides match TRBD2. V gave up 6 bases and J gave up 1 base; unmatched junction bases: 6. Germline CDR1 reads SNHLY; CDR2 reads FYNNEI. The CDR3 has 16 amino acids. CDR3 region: CASSYVTSGGTDTQYF. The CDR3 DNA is TGTGCCAGCAGCTACGTGACTAGCGGGGGCACAGATACGCAGTATTTT.

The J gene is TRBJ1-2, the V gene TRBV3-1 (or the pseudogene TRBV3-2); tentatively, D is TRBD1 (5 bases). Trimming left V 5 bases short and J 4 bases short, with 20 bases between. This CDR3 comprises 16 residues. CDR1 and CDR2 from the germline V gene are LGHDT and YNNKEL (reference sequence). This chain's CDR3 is CASSATDREWPYGYTF. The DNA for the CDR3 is TGTGCCAGCAGCGCTACCGACAGAGAGTGGCCCTATGGCTACACCTTC.

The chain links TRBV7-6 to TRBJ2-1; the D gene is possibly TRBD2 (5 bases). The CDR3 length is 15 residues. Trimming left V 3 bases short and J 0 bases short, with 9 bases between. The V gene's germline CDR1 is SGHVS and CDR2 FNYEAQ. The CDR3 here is CASSFGESSYNEQFF. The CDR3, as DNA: TGTGCCAGCAGCTTCGGGGAGAGCTCCTACAATGAGCAGTTCTTC. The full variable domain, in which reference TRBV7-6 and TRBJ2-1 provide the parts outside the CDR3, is GAGVSQSPRYKVTKRGQDVALRCDPISGHVSLYWYRQALGQGPEFLTYFNYEAQQDKSGLPNDRFSAERPEGSISTLTIQRTEQRDSAMYRCASSFGESSYNEQFFGPGTRLTVL.

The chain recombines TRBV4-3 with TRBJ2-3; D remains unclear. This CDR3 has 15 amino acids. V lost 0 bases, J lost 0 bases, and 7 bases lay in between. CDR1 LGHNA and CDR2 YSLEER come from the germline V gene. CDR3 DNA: TGCGCCAGCAGCCAAGACGGTGCTAGCACAGATACGCAGTATTTT. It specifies CASSQDGASTDTQYF.

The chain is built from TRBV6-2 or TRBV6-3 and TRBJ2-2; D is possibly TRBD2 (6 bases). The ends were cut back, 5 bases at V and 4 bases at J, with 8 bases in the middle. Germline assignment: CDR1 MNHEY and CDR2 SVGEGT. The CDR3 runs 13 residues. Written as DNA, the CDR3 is TGTGCCAGCAGTACGACTAGCACCGGGGAGCTGTTTTTT. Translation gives CASSTTSTGELFF.

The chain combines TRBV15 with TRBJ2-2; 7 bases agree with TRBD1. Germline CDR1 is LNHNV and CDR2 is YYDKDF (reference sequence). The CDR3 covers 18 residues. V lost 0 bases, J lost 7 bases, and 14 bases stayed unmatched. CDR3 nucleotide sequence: TGTGCCACCAGCAGAGATCGTAGACAGGGTCGGATCTACGGGGAGCTGTTTTTT. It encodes CATSRDRRQGRIYGELFF. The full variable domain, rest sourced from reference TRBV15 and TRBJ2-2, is DAMVIQNPRYQVTQFGKPVTLSCSQTLNHNVMYWYQQKSSQAPKLLFHYYDKDFNNEADTPDNFQSRRPNTSFCFLDIRSPGLGDTAMYLCATSRDRRQGRIYGELFFGEGSRLTVL.

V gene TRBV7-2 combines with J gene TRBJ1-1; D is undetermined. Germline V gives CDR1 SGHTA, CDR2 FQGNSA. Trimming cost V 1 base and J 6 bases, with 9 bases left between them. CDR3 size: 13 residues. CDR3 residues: CASSLGGRPEAFF. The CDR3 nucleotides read TGTGCCAGCAGCTTAGGAGGGCGGCCTGAAGCTTTCTTT.

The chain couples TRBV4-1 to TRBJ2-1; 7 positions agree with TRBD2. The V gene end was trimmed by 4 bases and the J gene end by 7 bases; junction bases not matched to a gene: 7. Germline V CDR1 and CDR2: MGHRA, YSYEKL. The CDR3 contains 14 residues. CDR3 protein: CASSPGRGDNEQFF. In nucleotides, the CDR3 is TGCGCCAGCAGCCCCGGCCGGGGGGATAATGAGCAGTTCTTC.

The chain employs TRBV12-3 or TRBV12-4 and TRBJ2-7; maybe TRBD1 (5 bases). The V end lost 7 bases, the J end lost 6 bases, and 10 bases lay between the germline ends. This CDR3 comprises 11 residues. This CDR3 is CASNQGSEQYF. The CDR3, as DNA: TGTGCCAGCAACCAGGGTTCCGAGCAGTACTTC.

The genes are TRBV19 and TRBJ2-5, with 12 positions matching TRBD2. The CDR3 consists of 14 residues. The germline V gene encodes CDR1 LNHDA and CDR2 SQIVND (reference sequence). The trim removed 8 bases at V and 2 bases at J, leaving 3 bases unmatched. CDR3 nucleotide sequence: TGTGCCAGTTCTAGCGGGAGGGCACAAGAGACCCAGTACTTC. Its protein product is CASSSGRAQETQYF. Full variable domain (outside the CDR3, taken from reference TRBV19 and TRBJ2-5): DGGITQSPKYLFRKEGQNVTLSCEQNLNHDAMYWYRQDPGQGLRLIYYSQIVNDFQKGDIAEGYSVSREKKESFPLTVTSAQKNPTAFYLCASSSGRAQETQYFGPGTRLLVL.

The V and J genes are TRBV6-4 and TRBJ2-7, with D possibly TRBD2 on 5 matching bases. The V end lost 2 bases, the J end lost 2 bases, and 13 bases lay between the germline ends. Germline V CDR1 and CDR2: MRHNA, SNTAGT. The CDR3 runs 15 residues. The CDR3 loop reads CASSDKTILAYEQYF. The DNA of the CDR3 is TGTGCCAGCAGTGACAAAACGATACTAGCCTACGAGCAGTACTTC.